The source of this TCR beta chain is a study of blood T cell repertoires in COVID-19. Living in 24 US areas, the participants were between about 18 and 100 years of age. Cohort 3 donors were reported recovered after two negative PCRs, clearance, or symptom resolution. In the original analysis: Nucleated cell number was recorded as an estimate derived from reference gene primer amplification. Libraries were prepared by immunoSEQ multiplex PCR; TCRdb keeps only in-frame clonotypes and omits some of them. The V and J calls and clone size are taken from that table; D and trimming were inferred from the DNA. In the table there are 200,000 to 250,000 clones, under 85% of which are singletons. There are 14 residues in the CDR3. V was shortened by 5 bases and J by 6 bases, with 14 bases between the two germline ends. From germline, CDR1 is SEHNR and CDR2 FQNEAQ (reference sequence).

The sequence derives from a man aged 55 to 69 who had recovered from COVID-19. The source material was PBMCs or T cells enriched from blood (not recorded which). The rearrangement joins TRBV7-9 to TRBJ2-1; no reliable D call. CDR3 in amino acids: CASSPSPKPNEQFF. The CDR3 DNA reads as TGTGCCAGCAGCCCAAGCCCGAAACCCAATGAGCAGTTCTTC.